A selection of T cell receptor beta chains follows, all from one sample in a study of T cell responses to AZD1222 COVID-19 vaccine. Using immunoSEQ multiplex PCR, the repertoire was profiled, and TCRdb retains in-frame clones only, with some absent. The sample contains tens of thousands of clones, 80% to 90% of which appear only once. Source: peripheral blood, taken on day 0 of AZD1222 vaccination. Receptors were obtained from an adult in good health. CDR3s leave out the opening cysteine and the closing phenylalanine or tryptophan.

V gene: TRBV4-1
J gene: TRBJ1-2
CDR3 protein: ASSQDRDRGVDYGYT

V gene: TRBV7-9
J gene: TRBJ2-7
CDR3 protein: ASSLAQSYEQY

V gene: TRBV6-5
J gene: TRBJ1-6
CDR3 protein: ASSYGGGNSPLH

V gene: TRBV2
J gene: TRBJ2-5
CDR3 protein: ASSVGPFQETQY

V gene: TRBV19
J gene: TRBJ1-5
CDR3 protein: ASSASDRGFEQPQH

V gene: TRBV2
J gene: TRBJ2-7
CDR3 protein: ASLRDTGSYEQY

V gene: TRBV7-2
J gene: TRBJ2-1
CDR3 protein: ASSFGLAGGDEQF

V gene: TRBV2
J gene: TRBJ1-4
CDR3 protein: ASSGVKKLF

V gene: TRBV29-1
J gene: TRBJ1-2
CDR3 protein: SVVHTGANYGYT

V gene: TRBV24-1
J gene: TRBJ1-2
CDR3 protein: ATSDLGTDYGYT

V gene: TRBV7-6
J gene: TRBJ1-4
CDR3 protein: ASSLAQVKGEKLF

V gene: TRBV11-2
J gene: TRBJ2-3
CDR3 protein: ASSLGGTDTQY

V gene: TRBV18
J gene: TRBJ2-2
CDR3 protein: ASSPPGQALTGELF

V gene: TRBV7-2
J gene: TRBJ2-4
CDR3 protein: ASSLYHSVAGGLNIQY